Following are 10 T cell receptor beta chains from one sample sequenced in a study of human T cells and chemical hapten exposure listed by TCRdb under 2021. The library relied on RACE. The data were produced on a NextSeq 500. TCRdb reanalyzed the raw reads on its own, using fastp at Q25 for trimming and MiXCR for clone calling, and kept in-frame beta chains. Each entry merges the rows of one CDR3 protein and shows their most common DNA and genes. The sample table lists some 340,000 distinct CDR3 sequences, around 7% of them with a count of one. The ten top clones hold roughly 8% of the sample. The time point label of this sample denotes: patch test 1, 2 weeks after DPC sensitization. Taken with the paper, the label for treatment or condition translates to: therapeutic diphenylcyclopropenone sensitization with weekly scalp DPC. The specimen comprised whole blood, sampled in connection with sensitization to the hapten diphenylcyclopropenone (DPC). These receptors all stem from a woman aged 18-30 years with alopecia areata. Some clones in this sample may be carry-over from other donors' samples.

This clonotype was detected a few times. V gene TRBV9 combines with J gene TRBJ1-6; D gene uncertain. CDR1 and CDR2 (germline): SGDLS, YYNGEE. Trimming pared 0 bases from V and 4 bases from J, leaving 5 bases between. The CDR3 has 14 amino acids. CDR3 coding DNA: TGTGCCAGCAGCGTAGCGGCTTATAATTCACCCCTCCACTTT. Residues: CASSVAAYNSPLHF.

The V and J genes are TRBV10-3 and TRBJ1-1; tentatively, D is TRBD1 (5 bases). Per the germline V gene, CDR1 is ENHRY and CDR2 is SYGVKD. The CDR3 is made up of 14 amino acids. V dropped 3 bases and J dropped 2 bases, with 10 bases sitting between them. Here the CDR3 reads CAISDFRDNTEAFF. In DNA, the CDR3 is TGTGCCATCAGTGACTTTAGGGACAACACTGAAGCTTTCTTT.

For this clonotype: The conserved phenylalanine or tryptophan is not found at the CDR3 terminus, so this likely reflects a read error. The CDR3 loop reads CASLGQANVLTL. Written as DNA, the CDR3 is TGTGCCAGCCTTGGACAGGCTAACGTCCTGACTCTC. The V call is TRBV3-1, the J call TRBJ2-6; 7 nucleotides line up with TRBD1. Germline CDR1 is LGHDT and CDR2 is YNNKEL (reference sequence). The ends lost 8 bases at V and 10 bases at J; junction bases unmatched: 5. There are 12 residues in the CDR3.

The chain joins TRBV4-2 to TRBJ1-1; 10 nucleotides agree with TRBD1. The length of the CDR3 is 12 residues. V dropped 6 bases and J dropped 6; count of bases not matched to a gene: 1. The V gene's germline CDR1 is LGHNA and CDR2 YNFKEQ. The CDR3 coding sequence is TGTGCCAGCAGGGGACAGGGGTCTGAAGCTTTCTTT. Its protein product is CASRGQGSEAFF.

The sample holds many counts of this clonotype. The chain carries TRBV3-1 and TRBJ1-1; D is undetermined. Germline values: CDR1 LGHDT, CDR2 YNNKEL (reference sequence). CDR3 size: 13 residues. Trimming pared 1 base from V and 1 base from J, leaving 4 bases between. Here the CDR3 reads CASSQARNTEAFF. CDR3 nucleotide sequence: TGTGCCAGCAGCCAAGCCAGGAACACTGAAGCTTTCTTT.

This clonotype was observed a few times. The chain combines TRBV7-8 with TRBJ2-3; the match to TRBD1 covers 8 bases. Per germline, CDR1 SGHVS and CDR2 FQNEAQ. V shed 2 bases and J 3 bases; nucleotides not matched to a gene: 4. The CDR3 has 15 residues. The CDR3 region has the DNA TGTGCCAGCAGCTTACGACAGGGGTTGACAGATACGCAGTATTTT. Protein: CASSLRQGLTDTQYF.

This clonotype was seen more than once but under ten times. This sequence joins TRBV5-1 and TRBJ1-1; 9 nucleotides agree with TRBD1. Trimming cost V 3 bases and J 3 bases; bases outside gene matches: 3. The germline CDR1 and CDR2 sequences are SGHRS and YFSETQ. The CDR3 consists of 14 residues. CDR3 sequence reads: CASSWGQGDTEAFF. DNA of the CDR3: TGCGCCAGCAGCTGGGGACAGGGTGACACTGAAGCTTTCTTT.

This rearrangement joins TRBV27 to TRBJ1-4; possibly TRBD1 for D (6 bases). Germline V gene lookup returns CDR1 MNHEY and CDR2 SMNVEV (reference sequence). The CDR3 is 15 residues long. Trimming shortened V by 5 bases and J by 10 bases, and 20 bases separated the two germline ends. The DNA of the CDR3 is TGTGCCAGCAGTAATCAGGGGCCAGGTGGTGGAAAACTGTTTTTT. Its translation: CASSNQGPGGGKLFF.

The sample holds many counts of this clonotype. The gene calls are TRBV9 and TRBJ1-1; the D is unclear. Germline-derived CDR1 and CDR2 are SGDLS and YYNGEE. V lost 5 bases, J lost 5 bases, and 13 bases lay in between. The CDR3 sequence is 13 residues long. This CDR3 is CASRAVFRTEAFF. CDR3 coding DNA: TGTGCCAGCAGAGCAGTTTTCCGGACTGAAGCTTTCTTT.

This clonotype was observed a few times. This rearrangement joins TRBV5-1 to TRBJ2-2; the D is unclear. CDR1 is SGHRS and CDR2 is YFSETQ in the germline V gene. V was cut by 4 bases and J by 7 bases, with 17 bases left in between. The CDR3 is made up of 15 amino acids. DNA of the CDR3: TGCGCCAGCAGCCTCCTCGCTGGGATACACGGGGAGCTGTTTTTT. Amino acids: CASSLLAGIHGELFF.